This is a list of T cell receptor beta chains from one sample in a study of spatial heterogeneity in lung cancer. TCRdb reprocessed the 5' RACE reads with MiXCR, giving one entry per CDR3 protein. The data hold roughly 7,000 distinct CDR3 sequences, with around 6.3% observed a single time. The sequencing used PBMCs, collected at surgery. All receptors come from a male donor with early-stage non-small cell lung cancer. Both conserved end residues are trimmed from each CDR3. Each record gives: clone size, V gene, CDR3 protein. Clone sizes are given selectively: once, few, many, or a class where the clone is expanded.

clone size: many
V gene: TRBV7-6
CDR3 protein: ASSLGVGVGETQY

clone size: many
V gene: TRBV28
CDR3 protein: ASSLLYNEQF

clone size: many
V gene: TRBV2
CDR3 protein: ASPPEEIPGLPRKYQETQY

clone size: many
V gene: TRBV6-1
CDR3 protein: ASGTWDGSYEQY

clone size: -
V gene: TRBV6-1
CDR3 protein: ASSGRLDGLPDTQY

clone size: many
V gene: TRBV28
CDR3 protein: ASSPEQGAVWDSPLH

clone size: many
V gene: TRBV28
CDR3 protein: ATRGGTGTDTQY

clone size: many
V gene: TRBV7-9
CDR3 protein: ASSLMGGYGYT

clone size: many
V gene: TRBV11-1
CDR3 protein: ASSPDRAKNIQY

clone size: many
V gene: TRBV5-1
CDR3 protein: ASSWILAGDEQF

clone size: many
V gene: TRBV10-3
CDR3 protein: AIRRGEGGELF

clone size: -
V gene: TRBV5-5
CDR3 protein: ASRAGQSFQPQH

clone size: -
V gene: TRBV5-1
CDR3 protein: ASSKGSMGIEAF

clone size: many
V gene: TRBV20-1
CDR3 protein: SASRSQETQY

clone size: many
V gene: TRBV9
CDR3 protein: ASSPFAGELF

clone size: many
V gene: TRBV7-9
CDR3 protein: ASSLVTSGAREQY

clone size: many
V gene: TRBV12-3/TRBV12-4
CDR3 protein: ASSPWQGEGETQY

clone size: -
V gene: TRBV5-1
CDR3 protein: ASSLVGSNTEAF

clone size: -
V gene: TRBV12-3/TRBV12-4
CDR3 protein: ASSSSPPWGAFSNYGYT

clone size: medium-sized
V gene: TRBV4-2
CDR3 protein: ASSPLGGSKSYNEQF

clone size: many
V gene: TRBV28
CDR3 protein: ASSWGTGGNTIY

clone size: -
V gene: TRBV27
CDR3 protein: ASSSTWSYNSPLH

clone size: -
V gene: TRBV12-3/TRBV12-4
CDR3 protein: ASSTNTGPRTEAF

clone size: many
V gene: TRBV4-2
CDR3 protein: ASSQETTSGEQY

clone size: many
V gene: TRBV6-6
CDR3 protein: ASSYRDGNYGYT

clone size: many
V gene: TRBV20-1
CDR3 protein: SARHPGQLNEKLF

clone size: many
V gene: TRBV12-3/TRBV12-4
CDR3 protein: ASTGTDFYGYT

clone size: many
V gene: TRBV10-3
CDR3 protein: AISKTTGQAETQY

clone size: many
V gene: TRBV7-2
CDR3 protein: ASSRVGTSGETQY